This T cell receptor (beta chain) came from a study of OX40 agonist ivuxolimab in advanced cancers. Trimming removed 3 bases from V and 5 bases from J, with 7 bases in between. This CDR3 is 13 amino acids long. Germline V gene sequence: CDR1 LGHNT, CDR2 FRNRAP. Assay used: immunoSEQ multiplex PCR; TCRdb lists only in-frame clones, some missing. Among about 80,000 clones listed, approximately 95% were seen once. This sample comprised CD4+ or CD8+ T cells sorted from blood, obtained in a trial of the OX40 agonist ivuxolimab. The TCR comes from an adult with an advanced solid tumor such as melanoma, head and neck, liver or kidney cancer. The V and J genes are TRBV12-5 and TRBJ2-2; D ambiguous. The CDR3 sequence: CASGFSMTGELFF. The CDR3 region has the DNA TGTGCTAGTGGTTTTTCAATGACCGGGGAGCTGTTTTTT.